The subject of this entry is one T cell receptor beta chain. Germline and genes here are mouse. The CDR3 goes on 1 residue after the read ends, and that part is filled in from the germline J gene. Libraries were prepared by immunoSEQ multiplex PCR; TCRdb keeps only in-frame clonotypes and omits some of them. This table holds roughly 20,000 clones, around 63% found once. This sample is part of a study of tissue T cells after allogeneic stem cell transplantation. The V and J ends lost 0 bases and 1 base respectively, with 5 bases between them. In germline, CDR1 is FNHDT, CDR2 SITEND (reference sequence). The CDR3 has 14 residues.

The clonotype comes from a female BALB/c mouse in good health. MHC haplotype of the strain: H2-d. Source material: blood. This chain uses TRBV19 with TRBJ2-1; D call uncertain. CDR3 protein: CASSIGENYAEQFF. The CDR3 bases that were read are TGTGCCAGCAGTATAGGGGAGAACTATGCTGAGCAGTTC.